This TCR beta chain was identified in a study of blood T cell repertoires in COVID-19. Authors' analysis steps: Researchers report that nucleated cell counts were estimated from reference gene primer amplification. Clones were sequenced by immunoSEQ multiplex PCR, and TCRdb holds only the in-frame ones, with some missing. For V, J and clone size, that table is used; D and trimming come from the DNA. The sample carries about half a million clones, approximately 83% recorded once. Germline CDR1 is SGHRS and CDR2 is YFSETQ. V lost 0 bases and J lost 1, with 19 bases in between. The CDR3 is 19 residues long.

The genes are TRBV5-1 and TRBJ2-2; D might be TRBD2 (7 bases). Sequencing input: peripheral blood. The sequence was obtained from a human donor in a cohort sampled during active COVID-19. CDR3 region: CASSLVRGGDLMNTGELFF. The CDR3 nucleotides read TGCGCCAGCAGCTTGGTTCGCGGGGGCGACTTAATGAACACCGGGGAGCTGTTTTTT.